This TCR beta chain was captured in a study of cytomegalovirus exposure and HLA in healthy donors. Germline CDR1 SGHDT, CDR2 YYEEEE. The CDR3 runs 15 residues. Losses at the gene ends were 2 bases for V and 1 base for J; bases not matched to a gene: 3. PCR primers comprised 60 Vbeta and 13 Jbeta primers. TCRdb's table, derived via immunoSEQ multiplex PCR, lists solely in-frame clones and lacks some. The table records about 160,000 clones, roughly 77% of them present only once. The chain has TRBV5-6 and TRBJ2-5; 9 bases agree with TRBD1. The sequenced material came from PBMCs. The origin of this receptor is a woman aged 40 to 50 in good health and CMV-seropositive. The CDR3: CASSLDRGSQETQYF. The CDR3 DNA sequence: TGTGCCAGCAGCTTAGACAGGGGGTCCCAAGAGACCCAGTACTTC.